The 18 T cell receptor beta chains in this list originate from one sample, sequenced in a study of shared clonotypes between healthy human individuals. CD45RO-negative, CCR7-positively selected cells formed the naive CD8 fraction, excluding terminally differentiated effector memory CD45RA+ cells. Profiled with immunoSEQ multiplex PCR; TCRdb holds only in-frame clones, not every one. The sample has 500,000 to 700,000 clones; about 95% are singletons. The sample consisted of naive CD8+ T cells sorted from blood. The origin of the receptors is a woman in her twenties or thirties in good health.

In DNA form, the CDR3 reads TGTGCCAGCAGTTTAATTCGGGAGGGGTACACCGGGGAGCTGTTTTTT. This translates into CASSLIREGYTGELFF. The rearrangement joins TRBV28 to TRBJ2-2; the match to TRBD2 covers 8 bases. CDR3 size: 16 residues. V lost 2 bases and J lost 3; bases outside the gene matches: 5. CDR1 MDHEN and CDR2 SYDVKM come from the germline V gene.

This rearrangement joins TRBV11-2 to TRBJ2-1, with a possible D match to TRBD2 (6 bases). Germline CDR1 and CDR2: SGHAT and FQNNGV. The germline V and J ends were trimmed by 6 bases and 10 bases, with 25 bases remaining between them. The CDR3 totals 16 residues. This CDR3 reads CASRVPRGHSGDEQFF. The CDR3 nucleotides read TGTGCCAGCAGGGTACCCCGCGGCCACTCGGGAGACGAGCAGTTCTTC.

CDR3 residues: CASSTGTGLYEQYF. In nucleotides, the CDR3 is TGTGCCAGCAGTACCGGGACAGGGCTATACGAGCAGTACTTC. J is TRBJ2-5 and V is TRBV6-5; 9 nucleotides match TRBD1. Gene TRBJ2-7 matches the end of the DNA better, so the J call may be wrong. CDR3 length: 14 residues. Germline CDR1 is MNHEY and CDR2 is SVGAGI.

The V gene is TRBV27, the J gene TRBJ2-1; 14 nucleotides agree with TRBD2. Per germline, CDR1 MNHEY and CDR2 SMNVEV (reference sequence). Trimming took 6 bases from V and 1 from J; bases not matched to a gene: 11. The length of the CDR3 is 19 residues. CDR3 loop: CASSRPGTSGSRSYNEQFF. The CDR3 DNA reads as TGTGCCAGCAGCAGGCCCGGGACTAGCGGGAGTAGGTCCTACAATGAGCAGTTCTTC.

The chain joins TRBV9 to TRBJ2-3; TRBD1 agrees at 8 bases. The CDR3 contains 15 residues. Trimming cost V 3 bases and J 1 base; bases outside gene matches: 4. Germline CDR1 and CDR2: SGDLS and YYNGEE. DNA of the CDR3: TGTGCCAGCAGCGGGCCGGGACAGGGCACAGATACGCAGTATTTT. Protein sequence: CASSGPGQGTDTQYF.

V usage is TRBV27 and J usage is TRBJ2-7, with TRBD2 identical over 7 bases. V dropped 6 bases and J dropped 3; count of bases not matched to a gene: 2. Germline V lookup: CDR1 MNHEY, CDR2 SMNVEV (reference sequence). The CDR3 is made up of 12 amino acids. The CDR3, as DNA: TGTGCCAGCAGGCGCGGGAGCTACGAGCAGTACTTC. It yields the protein CASRRGSYEQYF.

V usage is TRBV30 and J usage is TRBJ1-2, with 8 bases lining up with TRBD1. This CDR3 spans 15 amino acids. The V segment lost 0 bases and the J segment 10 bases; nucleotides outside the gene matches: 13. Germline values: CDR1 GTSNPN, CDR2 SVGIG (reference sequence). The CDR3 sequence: CAWSVRAGGARLYTF. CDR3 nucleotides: TGTGCCTGGAGTGTAAGGGCAGGGGGCGCGCGACTCTACACCTTC.

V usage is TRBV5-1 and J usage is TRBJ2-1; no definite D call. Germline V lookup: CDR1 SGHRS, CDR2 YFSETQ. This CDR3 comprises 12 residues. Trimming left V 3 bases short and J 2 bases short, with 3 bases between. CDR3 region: CASSWTYNEQFF. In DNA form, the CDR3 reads TGCGCCAGCAGCTGGACCTACAATGAGCAGTTCTTC.

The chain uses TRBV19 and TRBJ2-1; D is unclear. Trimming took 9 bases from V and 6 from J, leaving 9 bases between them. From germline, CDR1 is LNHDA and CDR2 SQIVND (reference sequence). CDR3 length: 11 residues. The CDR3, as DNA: TGTGCCAGCGGGTCACCCAATGAGCAGTTCTTC. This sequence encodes CASGSPNEQFF.

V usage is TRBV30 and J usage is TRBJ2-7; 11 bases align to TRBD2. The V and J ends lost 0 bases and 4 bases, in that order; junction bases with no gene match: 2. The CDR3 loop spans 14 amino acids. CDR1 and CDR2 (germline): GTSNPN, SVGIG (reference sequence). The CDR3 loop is CAWSVRLAGYEQYF. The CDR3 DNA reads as TGTGCCTGGAGTGTGAGACTAGCGGGGTACGAGCAGTACTTC.

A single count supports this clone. CDR3 coding DNA: TGTGCCAGCAGCTACGGACAGGGAGCCCTAGATACGCAGTATTTT. Amino acids: CASSYGQGALDTQYF. The chain employs TRBV9 and TRBJ2-3; 8 bases agree with TRBD1. Germline V gene lookup returns CDR1 SGDLS and CDR2 YYNGEE. The V gene end was trimmed by 4 bases and the J gene end by 5 bases; junction bases not matched to a gene: 9. The CDR3 totals 15 residues.

CDR3 DNA sequence: TGTGTCGCCACCCGATCAGACCGACAGGGGAGACAGGGAGGCTATGGCTACACCTTC. Translated, it gives CVATRSDRQGRQGGYGYTF. J is TRBJ1-2 and V is TRBV7-5; the D segment call TRBD1 is taken from the table without a DNA check. TRBV7-5 is a documented pseudogene. The CDR3 spans 19 residues.

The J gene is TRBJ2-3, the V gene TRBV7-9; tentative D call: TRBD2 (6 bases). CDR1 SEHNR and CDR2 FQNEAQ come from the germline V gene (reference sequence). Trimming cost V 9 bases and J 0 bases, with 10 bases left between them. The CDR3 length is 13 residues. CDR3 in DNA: TGTGCCAGAGGAGGGGACAGCACAGATACGCAGTATTTT. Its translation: CARGGDSTDTQYF.

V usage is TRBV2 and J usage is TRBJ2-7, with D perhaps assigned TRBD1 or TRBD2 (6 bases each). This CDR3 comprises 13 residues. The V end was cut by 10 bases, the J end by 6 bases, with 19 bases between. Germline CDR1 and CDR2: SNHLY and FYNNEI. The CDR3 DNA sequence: TGTGCCACCCTGCGGCCGGGGGCGGGCGAGCAGTACTTC. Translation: CATLRPGAGEQYF.

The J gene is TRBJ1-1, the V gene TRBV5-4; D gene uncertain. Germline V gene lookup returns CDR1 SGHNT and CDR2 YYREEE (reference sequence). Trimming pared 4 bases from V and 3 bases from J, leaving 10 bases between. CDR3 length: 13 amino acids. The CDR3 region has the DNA TGTGCCAGCAGCCAAGGAGGGTACACTGAAGCTTTCTTT. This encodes CASSQGGYTEAFF.

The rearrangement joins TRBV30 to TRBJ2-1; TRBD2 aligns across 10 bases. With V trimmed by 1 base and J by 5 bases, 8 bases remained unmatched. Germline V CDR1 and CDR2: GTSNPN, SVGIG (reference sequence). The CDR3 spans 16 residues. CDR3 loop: CAWSGLGGLANNEQFF. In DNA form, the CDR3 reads TGTGCCTGGAGTGGCCTAGGGGGACTAGCGAACAATGAGCAGTTCTTC.

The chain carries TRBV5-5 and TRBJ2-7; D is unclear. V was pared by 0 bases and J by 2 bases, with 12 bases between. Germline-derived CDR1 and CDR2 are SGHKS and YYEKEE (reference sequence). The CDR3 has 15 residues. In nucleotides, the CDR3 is TGTGCCAGCAGCTTGGAGGAACTTAGGGCCTACGAGCAGTACTTC. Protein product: CASSLEELRAYEQYF.

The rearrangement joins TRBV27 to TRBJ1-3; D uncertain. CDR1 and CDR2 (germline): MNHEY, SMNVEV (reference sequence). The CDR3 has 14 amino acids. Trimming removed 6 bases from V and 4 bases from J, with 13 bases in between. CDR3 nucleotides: TGTGCCAGCAGCTTCCGTGCGGGCGGAAACACCATATATTTT. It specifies CASSFRAGGNTIYF.